This T cell receptor beta chain was obtained from a study of T-cell reconstitution after alpha-beta-depleted transplantation in children. This clonotype was found a few times. Its matching antigen is unknown. Points from the study as a whole: A year had passed since transplant, and T-cell counts and diversity by then came mostly from newly produced T cells. There were some patients whose high TCRbeta diversity at day 60 came from surviving recipient T cells and thymic progenitors. Expanded clones from the graft, numbering several hundred, reportedly supplied alpha-beta T cells about two months after transplant.

Preparing the TCRbeta library involved the use of unique molecular identifiers. TCRdb called the PCR reads again in MiXCR, with one record for every CDR3 protein. The sample has approximately 130,000 distinct CDR3 sequences; about 9.9% are singletons. Sequencing used PBMCs, mostly from graft donor cells, obtained 180 days after TCRalphabeta/CD19-depleted stem cell transplant. This sequence originates from a girl in the first two years of life who had a stem cell transplant for combined immunodeficiency, so the T cells may come from the graft donor.

The CDR3: CSVELEAYGYTF. Written as DNA, the CDR3 is TGCAGCGTCGAACTGGAGGCCTATGGCTACACCTTC. The rearrangement joins TRBV29-1 to TRBJ1-2; D is undetermined. The ends were cut back, 6 bases at V and 4 bases at J, with 12 bases in the middle. CDR3 length equals 12 residues. CDR1 is SQVTM, CDR2 ANQGSEA, per germline.